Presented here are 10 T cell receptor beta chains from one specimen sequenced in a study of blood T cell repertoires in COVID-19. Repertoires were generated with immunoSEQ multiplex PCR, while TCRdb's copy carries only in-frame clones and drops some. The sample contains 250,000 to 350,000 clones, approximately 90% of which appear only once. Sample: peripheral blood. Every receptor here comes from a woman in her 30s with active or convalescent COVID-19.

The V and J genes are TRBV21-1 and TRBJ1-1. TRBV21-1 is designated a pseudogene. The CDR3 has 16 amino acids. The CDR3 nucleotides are TGTGCCAGCCATAATAAGCGAGGAACCTTGAACACTGAAGCTTTCTTT. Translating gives CASHNKRGTLNTEAFF.

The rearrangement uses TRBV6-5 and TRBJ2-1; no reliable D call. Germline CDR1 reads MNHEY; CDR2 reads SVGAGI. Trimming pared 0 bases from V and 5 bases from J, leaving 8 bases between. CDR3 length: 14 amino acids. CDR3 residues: CASSYSIGHNEQFF. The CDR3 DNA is TGTGCCAGCAGTTACTCGATTGGGCACAATGAGCAGTTCTTC.

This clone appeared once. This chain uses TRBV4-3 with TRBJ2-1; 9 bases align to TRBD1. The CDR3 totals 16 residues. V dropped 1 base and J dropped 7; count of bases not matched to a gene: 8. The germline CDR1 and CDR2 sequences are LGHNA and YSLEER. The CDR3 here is CASSQVVWDRANEQFF. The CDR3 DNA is TGCGCCAGCAGCCAAGTGGTGTGGGACAGGGCTAATGAGCAGTTCTTC.

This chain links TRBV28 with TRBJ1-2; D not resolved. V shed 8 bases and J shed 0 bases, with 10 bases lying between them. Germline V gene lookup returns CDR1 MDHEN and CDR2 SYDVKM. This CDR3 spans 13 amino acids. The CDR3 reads CASRRIANYGYTF. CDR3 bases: TGTGCCAGCCGGAGGATAGCTAACTATGGCTACACCTTC.

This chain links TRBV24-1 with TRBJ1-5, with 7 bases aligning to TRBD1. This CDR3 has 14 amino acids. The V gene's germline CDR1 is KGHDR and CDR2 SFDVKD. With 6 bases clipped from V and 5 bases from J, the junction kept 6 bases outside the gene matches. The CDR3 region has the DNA TGTGCCACCAGTAGCCTCGACAGGGATCAGCCCCAGCATTTT. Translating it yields CATSSLDRDQPQHF.

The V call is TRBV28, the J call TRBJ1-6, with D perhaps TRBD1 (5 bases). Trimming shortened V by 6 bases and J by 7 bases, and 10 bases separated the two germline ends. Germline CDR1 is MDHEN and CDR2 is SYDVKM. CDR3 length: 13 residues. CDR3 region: CASRGALNSPLHF. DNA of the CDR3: TGTGCCAGCAGAGGGGCCTTAAATTCACCCCTCCACTTT.

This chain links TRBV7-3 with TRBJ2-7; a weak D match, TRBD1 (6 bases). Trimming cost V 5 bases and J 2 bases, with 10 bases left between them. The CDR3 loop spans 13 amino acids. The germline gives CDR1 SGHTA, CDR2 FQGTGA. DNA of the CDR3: TGTGCCAGCAGCCTGGACAGAACCTACGAGCAGTACTTC. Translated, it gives CASSLDRTYEQYF.

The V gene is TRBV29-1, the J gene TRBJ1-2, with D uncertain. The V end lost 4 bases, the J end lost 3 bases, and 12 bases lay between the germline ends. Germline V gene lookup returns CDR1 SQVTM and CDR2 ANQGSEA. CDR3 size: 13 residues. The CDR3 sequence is CSVVWSRDYGYTF. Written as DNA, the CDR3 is TGCAGCGTTGTATGGTCCCGGGACTATGGCTACACCTTC. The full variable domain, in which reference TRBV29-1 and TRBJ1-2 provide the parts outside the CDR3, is SAVISQKPSRDICQRGTSLTIQCQVDSQVTMMFWYRQQPGQSLTLIATANQGSEATYESGFVIDKFPISRPNLTFSTLTVSNMSPEDSSIYLCSVVWSRDYGYTFGSGTRLTVV.

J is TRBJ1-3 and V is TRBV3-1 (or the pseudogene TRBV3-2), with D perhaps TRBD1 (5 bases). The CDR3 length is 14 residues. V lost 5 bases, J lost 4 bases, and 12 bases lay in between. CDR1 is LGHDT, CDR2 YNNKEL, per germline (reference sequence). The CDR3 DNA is TGTGCCAGCAGCTTCCGGGGGGAAGGAAACACCATATATTTT. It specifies CASSFRGEGNTIYF.

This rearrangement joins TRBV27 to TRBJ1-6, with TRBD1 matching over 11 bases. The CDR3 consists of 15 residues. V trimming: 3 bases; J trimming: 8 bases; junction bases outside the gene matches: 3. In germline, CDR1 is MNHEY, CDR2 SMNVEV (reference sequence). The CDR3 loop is CASSFLGQGDSPLHF. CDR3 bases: TGTGCCAGCAGTTTTCTGGGACAGGGGGATTCACCCCTCCACTTT.